The entry below describes one TCR beta chain. Its antigen is currently unknown. Assay used: immunoSEQ multiplex PCR; TCRdb lists only in-frame clones, some missing. The sample yields some 91,000 clones, about 91% seen once. The data were taken from a study of identifying expanded T cells in peripheral blood. Notes on the study in general: Across healthy donors, higher total template counts meant significantly greater approximately two-week count variance.

CDR1 SGHDN and CDR2 FVKESK come from the germline V gene. The V gene lost 2 bases and the J gene lost 6 bases, with 20 bases spanning the gap. The CDR3 contains 18 residues. Sequencing was carried out using blood. The chain recombines TRBV14 with TRBJ1-6; D is possibly TRBD1 (6 bases). This TCR came from a person aged 18 to 70 in good health. The CDR3 DNA reads TGTGCCAGCAGCCAAATCTTCCCGGGACACAGAATTAATTCACCCCTCCACTTT. This translates into CASSQIFPGHRINSPLHF.